This TCR beta chain is from a study of human T cells and chemical hapten exposure. As for the study in general: Chiefly women, the patients showed alopecia areata, totalis or universalis. Largely, small differences in pooled library volume made per-sample TCR yields vary.

The time point: patch test 3, about 24 weeks after DPC sensitization. Treatment denoted: therapeutic diphenylcyclopropenone sensitization with weekly scalp DPC. The CDR3 extends over 15 amino acids. Germline CDR1 reads KGHSH; CDR2 reads LQKENI. The ends lost 6 bases at V and 5 bases at J; junction bases unmatched: 8. Separate cDNA molecules received unique molecular identifiers, which the library attached to them. TCRdb independently ran MiXCR on the RACE reads; one entry per CDR3 protein. The sample yields roughly 97,000 distinct CDR3 sequences, around 25% seen once. This clonotype was seen only a few times.

The V and J genes are TRBV18 and TRBJ1-5, with 9 bases fitting TRBD1. The sample was whole blood, taken in connection with sensitization to the hapten diphenylcyclopropenone (DPC). The TCR comes from a man between 40 and 49 years old with alopecia areata. Some clones in this sample may be carry-over from other donors' samples. CDR3 amino acids: CASSRQGQGYQPQHF. CDR3 DNA: TGTGCCAGCTCCCGTCAGGGACAGGGCTATCAGCCCCAGCATTTT.